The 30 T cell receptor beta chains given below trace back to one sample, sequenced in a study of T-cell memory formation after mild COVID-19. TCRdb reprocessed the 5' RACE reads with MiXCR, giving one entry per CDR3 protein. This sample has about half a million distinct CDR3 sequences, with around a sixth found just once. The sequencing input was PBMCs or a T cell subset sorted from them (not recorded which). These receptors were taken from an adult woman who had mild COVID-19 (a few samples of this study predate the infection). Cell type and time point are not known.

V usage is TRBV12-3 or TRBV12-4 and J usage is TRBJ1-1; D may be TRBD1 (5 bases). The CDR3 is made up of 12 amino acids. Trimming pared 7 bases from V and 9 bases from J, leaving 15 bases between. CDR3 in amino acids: CASTVGGTQAFF. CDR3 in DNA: TGTGCCAGCACCGTGGGGGGGACCCAAGCTTTCTTT.

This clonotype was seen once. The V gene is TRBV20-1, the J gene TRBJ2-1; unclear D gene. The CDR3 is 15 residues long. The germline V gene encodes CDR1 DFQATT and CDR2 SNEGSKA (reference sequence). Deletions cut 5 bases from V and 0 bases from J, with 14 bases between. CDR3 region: CSAGRVLSSYNEQFF. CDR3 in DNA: TGCAGTGCTGGCCGGGTCCTGAGCTCCTACAATGAGCAGTTCTTC.

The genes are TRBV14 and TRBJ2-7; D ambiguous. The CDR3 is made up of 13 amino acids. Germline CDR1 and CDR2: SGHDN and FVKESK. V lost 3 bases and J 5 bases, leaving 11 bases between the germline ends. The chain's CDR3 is CASSQRGNDEQYF. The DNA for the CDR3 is TGTGCCAGCAGCCAGAGAGGCAACGACGAGCAGTACTTC.

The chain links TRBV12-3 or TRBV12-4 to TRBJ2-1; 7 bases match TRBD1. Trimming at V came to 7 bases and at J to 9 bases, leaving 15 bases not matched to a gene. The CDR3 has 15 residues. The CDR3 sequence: CASNDRVRALGEQFF. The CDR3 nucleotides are TGTGCCAGCAATGACAGGGTCCGGGCTTTGGGTGAGCAGTTCTTC.

The CDR3 sequence: CASSLDVNEKLFF. CDR3 DNA: TGCGCCAGCAGCTTGGACGTTAATGAAAAACTGTTTTTT. The rearrangement links TRBV5-1 to TRBJ1-4, with D hard to call. The CDR3 spans 13 residues. V was trimmed by 0 bases and J by 4 bases, leaving 4 bases between them. Germline loops: CDR1 SGHRS, CDR2 YFSETQ.

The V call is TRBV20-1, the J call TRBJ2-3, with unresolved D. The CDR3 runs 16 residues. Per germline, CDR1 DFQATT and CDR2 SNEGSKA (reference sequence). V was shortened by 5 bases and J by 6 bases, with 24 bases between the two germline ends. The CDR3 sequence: CSALQPGQVFLDTQYF. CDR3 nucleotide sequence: TGCAGTGCTCTCCAACCCGGGCAGGTCTTTTTGGATACGCAGTATTTT.

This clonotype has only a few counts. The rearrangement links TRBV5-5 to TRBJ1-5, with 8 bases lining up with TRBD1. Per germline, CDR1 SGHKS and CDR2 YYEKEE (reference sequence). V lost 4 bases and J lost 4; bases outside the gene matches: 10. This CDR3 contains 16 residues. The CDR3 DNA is TGTGCCAGCAGCCCCCAACCGGGACAGGCTAATCAGCCCCAGCATTTT. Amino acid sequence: CASSPQPGQANQPQHF.

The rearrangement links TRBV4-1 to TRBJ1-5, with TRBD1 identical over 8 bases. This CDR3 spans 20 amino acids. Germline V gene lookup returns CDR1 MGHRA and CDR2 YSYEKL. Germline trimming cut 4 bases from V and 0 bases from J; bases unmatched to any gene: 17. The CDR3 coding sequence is TGCGCCAGCAGCCCTCTCAGGGGACAGGCACCCCTTTATAGCAATCAGCCCCAGCATTTT. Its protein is CASSPLRGQAPLYSNQPQHF.

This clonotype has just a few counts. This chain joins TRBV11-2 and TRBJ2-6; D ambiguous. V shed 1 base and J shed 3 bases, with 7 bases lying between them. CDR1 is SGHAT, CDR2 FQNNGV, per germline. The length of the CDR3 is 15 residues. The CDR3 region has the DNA TGTGCCAGCAGCTTAGGCCTTTTTGGGGCCAACGTCCTGACTTTC. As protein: CASSLGLFGANVLTF.

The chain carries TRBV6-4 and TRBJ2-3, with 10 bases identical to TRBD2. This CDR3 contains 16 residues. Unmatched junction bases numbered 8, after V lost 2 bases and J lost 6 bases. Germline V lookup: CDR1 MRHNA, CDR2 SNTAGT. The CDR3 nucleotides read TGTGCCAGCAGTGACGGAGAGCGGGGGGGCCCGGATACGCAGTATTTT. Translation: CASSDGERGGPDTQYF.

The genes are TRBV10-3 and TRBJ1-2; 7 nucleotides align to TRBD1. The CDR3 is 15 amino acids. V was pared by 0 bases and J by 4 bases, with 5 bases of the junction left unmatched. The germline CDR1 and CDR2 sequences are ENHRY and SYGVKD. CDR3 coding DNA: TGTGCCATCAGTGAGTCAGGGGGCGCGAGCTATGGCTACACCTTC. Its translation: CAISESGGASYGYTF.

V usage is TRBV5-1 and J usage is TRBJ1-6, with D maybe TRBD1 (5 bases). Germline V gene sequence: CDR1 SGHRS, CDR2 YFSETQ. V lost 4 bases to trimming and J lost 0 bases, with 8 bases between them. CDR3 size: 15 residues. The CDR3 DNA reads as TGCGCCAGCAGCGGGGACGCCTCCTATAATTCACCCCTCCACTTT. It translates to CASSGDASYNSPLHF. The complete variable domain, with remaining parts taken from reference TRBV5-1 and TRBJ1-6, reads KAGVTQTPRYLIKTRGQQVTLSCSPISGHRSVSWYQQTPGQGLQFLFEYFSETQRNKGNFPGRFSGRQFSNSRSEMNVSTLELGDSALYLCASSGDASYNSPLHFGNGTRLTVT.

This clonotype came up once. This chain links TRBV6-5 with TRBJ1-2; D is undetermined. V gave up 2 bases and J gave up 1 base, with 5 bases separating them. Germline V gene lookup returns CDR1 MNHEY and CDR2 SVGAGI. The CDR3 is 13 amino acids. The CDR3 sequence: CASSYDLNYGYTF. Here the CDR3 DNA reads TGTGCCAGCAGTTACGATCTTAACTATGGCTACACCTTC.

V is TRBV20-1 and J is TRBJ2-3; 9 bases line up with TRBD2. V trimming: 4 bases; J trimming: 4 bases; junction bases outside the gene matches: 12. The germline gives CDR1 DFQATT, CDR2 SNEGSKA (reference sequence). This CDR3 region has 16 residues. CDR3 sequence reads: CSATRGGSGGPDTQYF. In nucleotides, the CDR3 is TGCAGTGCTACCAGGGGGGGTAGCGGGGGCCCAGATACGCAGTATTTT.

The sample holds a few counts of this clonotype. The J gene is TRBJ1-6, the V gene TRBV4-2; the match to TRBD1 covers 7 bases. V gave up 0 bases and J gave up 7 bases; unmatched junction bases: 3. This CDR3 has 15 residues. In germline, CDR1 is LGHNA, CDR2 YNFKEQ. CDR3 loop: CASSQEQGRNSPLHF. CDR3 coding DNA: TGTGCCAGCAGCCAAGAACAGGGGCGCAATTCACCCCTCCACTTT.

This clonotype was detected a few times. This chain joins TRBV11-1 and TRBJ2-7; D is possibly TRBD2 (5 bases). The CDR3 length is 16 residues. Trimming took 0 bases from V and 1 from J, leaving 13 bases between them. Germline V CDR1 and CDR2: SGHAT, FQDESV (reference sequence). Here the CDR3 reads CASSLAGWENSYEQYF. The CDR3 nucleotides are TGTGCCAGCAGCTTAGCTGGGTGGGAGAATTCCTACGAGCAGTACTTC.

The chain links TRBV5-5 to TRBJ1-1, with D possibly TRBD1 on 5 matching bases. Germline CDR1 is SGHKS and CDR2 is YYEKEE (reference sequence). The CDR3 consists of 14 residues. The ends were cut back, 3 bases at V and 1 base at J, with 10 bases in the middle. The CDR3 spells CASSWGLGNTEAFF. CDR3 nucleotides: TGTGCCAGCAGCTGGGGACTGGGGAACACTGAAGCTTTCTTT.

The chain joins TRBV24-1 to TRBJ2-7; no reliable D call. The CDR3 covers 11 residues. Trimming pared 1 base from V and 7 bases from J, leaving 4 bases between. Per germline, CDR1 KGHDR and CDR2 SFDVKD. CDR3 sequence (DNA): TGTGCCACCAGTGATTTATGGGAGCAGTACTTC. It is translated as CATSDLWEQYF.

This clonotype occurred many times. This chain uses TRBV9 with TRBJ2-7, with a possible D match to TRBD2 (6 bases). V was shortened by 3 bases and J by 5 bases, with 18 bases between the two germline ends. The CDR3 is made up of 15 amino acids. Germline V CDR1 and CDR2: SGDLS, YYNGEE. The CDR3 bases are TGTGCCAGCAGCGAAATAGCCGGGAGAGCAAACGAGCAGTACTTC. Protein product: CASSEIAGRANEQYF. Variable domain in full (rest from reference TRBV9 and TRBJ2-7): DSGVTQTPKHLITATGQRVTLRCSPRSGDLSVYWYQQSLDQGLQFLIQYYNGEERAKGNILERFSAQQFPDLHSELNLSSLELGDSALYFCASSEIAGRANEQYFGPGTRLTVT.

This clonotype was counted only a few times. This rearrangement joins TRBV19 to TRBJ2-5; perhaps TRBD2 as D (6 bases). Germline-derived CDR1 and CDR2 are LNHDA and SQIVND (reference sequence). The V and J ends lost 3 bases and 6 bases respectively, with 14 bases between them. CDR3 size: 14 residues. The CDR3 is CASSMNLEGQTQYF. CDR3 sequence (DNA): TGTGCCAGTAGTATGAATTTGGAGGGACAGACCCAGTACTTC. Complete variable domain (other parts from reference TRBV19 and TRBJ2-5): DGGITQSPKYLFRKEGQNVTLSCEQNLNHDAMYWYRQDPGQGLRLIYYSQIVNDFQKGDIAEGYSVSREKKESFPLTVTSAQKNPTAFYLCASSMNLEGQTQYFGPGTRLLVL.

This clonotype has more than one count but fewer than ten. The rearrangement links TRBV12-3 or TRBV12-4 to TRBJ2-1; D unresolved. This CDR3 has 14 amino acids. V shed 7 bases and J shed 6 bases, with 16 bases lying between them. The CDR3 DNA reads TGTGCCAGCACAGGAGTGAGTTCTGGCAATGAGCAGTTCTTC. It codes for CASTGVSSGNEQFF.

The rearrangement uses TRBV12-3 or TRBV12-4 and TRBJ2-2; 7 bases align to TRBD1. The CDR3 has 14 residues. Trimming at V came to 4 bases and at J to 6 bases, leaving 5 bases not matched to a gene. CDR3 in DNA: TGTGCCAGCAGTTCCGGACAGGTGGCCGGGGAGCTGTTTTTT. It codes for CASSSGQVAGELFF.

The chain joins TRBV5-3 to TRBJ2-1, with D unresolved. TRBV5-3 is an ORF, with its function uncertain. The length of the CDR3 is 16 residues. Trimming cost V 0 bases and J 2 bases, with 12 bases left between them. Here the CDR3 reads CARSLDGRIPYNEQFF. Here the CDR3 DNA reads TGTGCCAGAAGCTTGGACGGGCGGATTCCCTACAATGAGCAGTTCTTC.

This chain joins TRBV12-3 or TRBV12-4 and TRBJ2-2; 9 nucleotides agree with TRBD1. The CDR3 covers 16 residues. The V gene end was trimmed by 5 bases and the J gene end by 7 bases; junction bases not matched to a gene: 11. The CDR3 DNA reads TGTGCCAGCAGTCCCGGGACAGGGATTGAAGTCGGGGAGCTGTTTTTT. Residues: CASSPGTGIEVGELFF.

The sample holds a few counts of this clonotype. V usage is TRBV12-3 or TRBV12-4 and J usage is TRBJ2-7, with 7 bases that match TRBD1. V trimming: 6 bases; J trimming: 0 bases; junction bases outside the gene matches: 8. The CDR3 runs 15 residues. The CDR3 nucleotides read TGTGCCAGCAGCGGCCGGGACAGTCGCTCCTACGAGCAGTACTTC. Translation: CASSGRDSRSYEQYF.

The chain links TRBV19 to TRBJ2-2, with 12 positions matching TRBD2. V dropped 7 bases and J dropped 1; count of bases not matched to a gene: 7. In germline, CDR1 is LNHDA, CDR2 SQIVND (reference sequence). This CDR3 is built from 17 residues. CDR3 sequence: CASTTGTSGWNTGELFF. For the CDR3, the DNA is TGTGCCAGTACCACCGGGACTAGCGGGTGGAACACCGGGGAGCTGTTTTTT.

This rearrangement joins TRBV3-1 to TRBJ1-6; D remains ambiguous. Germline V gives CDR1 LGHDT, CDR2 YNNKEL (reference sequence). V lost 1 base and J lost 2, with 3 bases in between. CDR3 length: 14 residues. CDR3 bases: TGTGCCAGCAGCCAAGGGACCTATAATTCACCCCTCCACTTT. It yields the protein CASSQGTYNSPLHF.

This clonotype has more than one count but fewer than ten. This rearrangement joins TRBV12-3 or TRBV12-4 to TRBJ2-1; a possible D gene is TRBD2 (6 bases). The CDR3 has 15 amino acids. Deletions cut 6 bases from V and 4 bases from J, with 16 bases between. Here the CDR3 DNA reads TGTGCCAGCAGCCCTCTTAGTCGGGGGTACAATGAGCAGTTCTTC. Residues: CASSPLSRGYNEQFF.

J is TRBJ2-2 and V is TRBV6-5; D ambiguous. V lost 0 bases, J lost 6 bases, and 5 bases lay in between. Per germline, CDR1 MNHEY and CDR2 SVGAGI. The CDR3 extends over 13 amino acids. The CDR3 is CASSYSAPGELFF. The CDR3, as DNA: TGTGCCAGCAGTTACTCGGCGCCCGGGGAGCTGTTTTTT.

Written as DNA, the CDR3 is TGTGCCAGCACCCACGGGGTGGACGGTGAAGCTTTCTTT. Its protein is CASTHGVDGEAFF. The V call is TRBV6-6, the J call TRBJ1-1; no reliable D call. The CDR3 length is 13 residues. With 7 bases removed from V and 7 bases from J, the gap between germline ends came to 16 bases. CDR1 is MNHNY and CDR2 is SVGAGI in the germline V gene (reference sequence).